The 6 T cell receptor beta chains in this list originate from one sample, sequenced in a study of cytomegalovirus exposure and HLA in healthy donors. The primer mix had 60 Vbeta and 13 Jbeta primers. Profiled with immunoSEQ multiplex PCR; TCRdb holds only in-frame clones, not every one. The table lists about 97,000 clones, over 60% of them singletons. Material for sequencing was PBMCs. The source is a male donor in good health and CMV-seropositive.

The chain links TRBV2 to TRBJ2-1; 11 bases line up with TRBD1. V was pared by 6 bases and J by 6 bases, with 7 bases of the junction left unmatched. The germline CDR1 and CDR2 sequences are SNHLY and FYNNEI. The CDR3 consists of 15 residues. The CDR3 sequence is CASSRGQGAVNEQFF. CDR3 in DNA: TGTGCCAGCAGCCGCGGACAGGGGGCTGTCAATGAGCAGTTCTTC. Filled out from reference TRBV2 and TRBJ2-1, the complete variable domain reads EPEVTQTPSHQVTQMGQEVILRCVPISNHLYFYWYRQILGQKVEFLVSFYNNEISEKSEIFDDQFSVERPDGSNFTLKIRSTKLEDSAMYFCASSRGQGAVNEQFFGPGTRLTVL.

The J gene is TRBJ2-2, the V gene TRBV15; 13 bases line up with TRBD2. This CDR3 has 17 amino acids. The V segment lost 1 base and the J segment 3 bases; nucleotides outside the gene matches: 2. The germline V gene has CDR1 LNHNV and CDR2 YYDKDF (reference sequence). The CDR3 loop reads CATSRGTSGSYTGELFF. DNA of the CDR3: TGTGCCACCAGCAGAGGGACTAGCGGGAGTTACACCGGGGAGCTGTTTTTT.

V and J are TRBV28 and TRBJ2-5, with 8 bases that match TRBD2. From germline, CDR1 is MDHEN and CDR2 SYDVKM. The CDR3 length is 16 residues. After removal of 4 bases from V and 1 base from J, the junction contained 8 bases not matched to a gene. CDR3 nucleotide sequence: TGTGCCAGCAGTTCTCCCGTGACTAGCGTCCAAGAGACCCAGTACTTC. Its protein is CASSSPVTSVQETQYF.

The CDR3: CASSQESGPYEQYF. DNA for the CDR3: TGCGCCAGCAGCCAAGAGTCAGGGCCCTACGAGCAGTACTTC. This rearrangement joins TRBV4-3 to TRBJ2-7, with a weak D call TRBD1 (5 bases). Trimming took 0 bases from V and 2 from J, leaving 8 bases between them. The germline V gene has CDR1 LGHNA and CDR2 YSLEER. CDR3 length: 14 amino acids.

The CDR3 bases are TGTGCCAGCAGCTTGGTCAGGTCCGGGGAGCTGTTTTTT. It is translated as CASSLVRSGELFF. The chain has TRBV7-2 and TRBJ2-2, with D unresolved. Germline CDR1 and CDR2: SGHTA and FQGNSA. Trimming removed 3 bases from V and 6 bases from J, with 8 bases in between. The CDR3 has 13 residues.

This clone was picked up a small number of times. The rearrangement joins TRBV9 to TRBJ2-1; D is unresolved. With 9 bases removed from V and 0 bases from J, the gap between germline ends came to 13 bases. The CDR3 extends over 14 amino acids. CDR1 is SGDLS and CDR2 is YYNGEE in the germline V gene. The CDR3 region is CATSYYNSYNEQFF. The CDR3 DNA reads as TGTGCCACCAGTTACTACAACTCCTACAATGAGCAGTTCTTC. Full variable domain (rest looked up from reference TRBV9 and TRBJ2-1): DSGVTQTPKHLITATGQRVTLRCSPRSGDLSVYWYQQSLDQGLQFLIQYYNGEERAKGNILERFSAQQFPDLHSELNLSSLELGDSALYFCATSYYNSYNEQFFGPGTRLTVL.